This TCR beta chain was profiled in a study of blood T cell repertoires in COVID-19 (TCRdb year 2020). The study in broad terms: Collaborator samples came from the United States, Italy and Spain and covered acute and convalescent phases of COVID-19. The samples were drawn from two sources: the first 160 participants of the ongoing ImmuneRACE study, and 1,254 subjects contributed by 6 global collaborators. Subjects who had been exposed to COVID-19, were actively infected with it, or had recovered from it provided the deeply sampled blood TCRbeta repertoires that made up the dataset. The repertoires were released in a freely available public database intended as a resource for research on the immune response to SARS-CoV-2. The sample metadata nearly always contained a de-identified subject ID, COVID-19 status, age in years and sex. HLA class I and class II types, where available, came from metadata supplied by the sample provider rather than from assay-based typing. The prospective study material was composed of cDNA or gDNA derived from T cells, B-cell-depleted T cells, or PBMCs.

TCRbeta CDR3 regions were amplified from genomic DNA using the immunoSEQ Assay, a bias-controlled multiplex PCR. The source study handled its data this way. The number of nucleated cells in each sample was estimated by amplification of reference gene primers within the assay. Sequence reads were collapsed and filtered to measure the absolute abundance of every unique TCRbeta CDR3 rearrangement. Productive Simpson clonality was computed per sample as the square root of Simpson's diversity index over productive rearrangements. Sourced from immuneACCESS, this table was stored by TCRdb with only in-frame sequences that have V and J called. A share of the clones is absent; for the studies checked, an unresolved V gene accounts for under half, and the remainder has no known explanation. The DNA was the basis for D and trimming; V, J and clone size are from that table. The sample includes 250,000 to 350,000 clones, with almost 90% observed a single time. The ten largest make up about 1.7% of the sample.

Participants in the prospective study were aged roughly 18 to 95 years, lived in 20 to 30 United States geographic areas, and enrolled through a virtual design. In the prospective study, cohorts were assigned on the basis of participant-reported clinical history obtained from a screening survey and a study questionnaire. In the prospective study, mobile phlebotomists collected whole blood, serum and a nasopharyngeal or oropharyngeal swab from each participant. Additional blood draws and questionnaires over an approximately 2-month period could optionally be provided by prospective study participants. Prospective study blood samples were shipped either frozen or at room temperature before DNA extraction. Overall results and qualifications from the work: Clinical and demographic metadata were provided uncurated, with the amount varying by source and participant.

As to this clone: The antigen it binds to is not known. There are no base qualities to consult, and no much larger clone falls within one base.

Here V drops 4 bases and J drops 0 bases, and the junction holds 8 bases not matched to any gene. The CDR3 has 18 amino acids, counting the end cysteine and phenylalanine. Only CDR3 DNA is held: 54 bases, read in frame from base 1. The germline V gene yields SGHRS for CDR1 and YFSETQ for CDR2. Sequencing input: PBMCs or T cells enriched from blood (not recorded which). The TCR was taken from a woman younger than 30 with acute COVID-19. The rearrangement combines TRBV5-1 with TRBJ2-1; 12 bases in between match TRBD2. CDR3 loop: CASSPGTSGLSSYNEQFF. The nucleotide sequence reads as follows: TGCGCCAGCAGCCCGGGGACTAGCGGGCTAAGCTCCTACAATGAGCAGTTCTTC.